The 7 T cell receptor beta chains below come from one sample, sequenced in a study of control samples from healthy donors and cancer patients. Profiling relied on immunoSEQ multiplex PCR, and the TCRdb table lists in-frame clones only, not all of them. The repertoire has 100,000 to 150,000 clones, approximately 90% of them found once; the top ten carry 6% to 8%. Sequenced: blood. The receptors were gathered from a young woman in good health.

CDR3 sequence: CASSLGGRHSYEQYF. The CDR3 DNA sequence: TGTGCCAGCAGCTTAGGAGGACGGCACTCCTACGAGCAGTACTTC. The chain links TRBV5-4 to TRBJ2-7; D is possibly TRBD2 (5 bases). This CDR3 is built from 15 residues. Trimming pared 2 bases from V and 0 bases from J, leaving 12 bases between. The germline CDR1 and CDR2 sequences are SGHNT and YYREEE (reference sequence). The whole variable domain, remainder taken from reference TRBV5-4 and TRBJ2-7, is ETGVTQSPTHLIKTRGQQVTLRCSSQSGHNTVSWYQQALGQGPQFIFQYYREEENGRGNFPPRFSGLQFPNYSSELNVNALELDDSALYLCASSLGGRHSYEQYFGPGTRLTVT.

The rearrangement uses TRBV6-5 and TRBJ1-1, with 8 bases identical to TRBD1. CDR3 size: 16 residues. Germline CDR1 is MNHEY and CDR2 is SVGAGI. V lost 4 bases to trimming and J lost 3 bases; unmatched junction nucleotides: 10. CDR3 loop: CASSSRRTGTDTEAFF. The DNA of the CDR3 is TGTGCCAGCAGTTCGAGACGGACAGGGACGGACACTGAAGCTTTCTTT.

V gene TRBV12-5 combines with J gene TRBJ2-5; 16 nucleotides agree with TRBD2. V was pared by 9 bases and J by 4 bases, with 14 bases of the junction left unmatched. Germline CDR1 is LGHNT and CDR2 is FRNRAP. The CDR3 consists of 18 residues. CDR3 in amino acids: CAREREGTSGGAGETQYF. The DNA for the CDR3 is TGTGCTAGGGAGCGCGAGGGGACTAGCGGGGGGGCCGGAGAGACCCAGTACTTC.

The sample holds one count of this clone. V gene TRBV2 combines with J gene TRBJ1-3; 10 bases are shared with TRBD1. This CDR3 is 15 amino acids long. J lost 4 bases, V lost 5 bases, and 5 bases had no gene match. In germline, CDR1 is SNHLY, CDR2 FYNNEI. As DNA, the CDR3 is TGTGCCAGCAGTCCGGGACAGGGGACCGGAAACACCATATATTTT. Amino acid sequence: CASSPGQGTGNTIYF.

This chain connects TRBV28 to TRBJ2-7; 7 bases agree with TRBD1. The germline V gene encodes CDR1 MDHEN and CDR2 SYDVKM. V shed 6 bases and J 0 bases; nucleotides not matched to a gene: 2. The CDR3 spans 13 residues. The CDR3 loop is CASRTGASYEQYF. The DNA for the CDR3 is TGTGCCAGCAGAACAGGGGCCTCCTACGAGCAGTACTTC.

J is TRBJ1-2 and V is TRBV29-1, with D possibly matching TRBD1 (6 bases). Per germline, CDR1 SQVTM and CDR2 ANQGSEA. The CDR3 is 11 amino acids. Trimming left V 6 bases short and J 8 bases short, with 13 bases between. The CDR3 protein is CSVGGPKGYTF. DNA of the CDR3: TGCAGCGTGGGGGGCCCTAAAGGCTACACCTTC.

The CDR3 reads CASSLAAGEGEQYF. CDR3 DNA sequence: TGTGCCAGCAGCTTAGCGGCGGGAGAAGGCGAGCAGTACTTC. The V and J genes are TRBV7-2 and TRBJ2-7; TRBD2 matches at 7 bases. CDR1 and CDR2 (germline): SGHTA, FQGNSA. CDR3 length equals 14 residues. V was clipped by 0 bases and J by 6 bases; unmatched bases: 5. The full variable domain, in which reference TRBV7-2 and TRBJ2-7 provide the parts outside the CDR3, is GAGVSQSPSNKVTEKGKDVELRCDPISGHTALYWYRQSLGQGLEFLIYFQGNSAPDKSGLPSDRFSAERTGGSVSTLTIQRTQQEDSAVYLCASSLAAGEGEQYFGPGTRLTVT.